The entry below gives a single TCR beta chain sequence along with its context. The specificity of this receptor is unknown. It has no much larger one-base neighbor in the sample; base qualities were not kept. The CDR3 measures 14 amino acids from cysteine to phenylalanine. Only the CDR3 DNA is retained, 42 bases long and in frame from the first base. From the germline V gene, CDR1 is SGHRS and CDR2 is YFSETQ. Germline trimming amounts to 4 bases on V and 1 base on J, with 3 as the count of junction bases outside the gene matches. The immunoSEQ hsTCRB v3.0 assay was used at survey level resolution to sequence the TRB variable region. The target sequencing depth for TRB was roughly 40,000-50,000 T-cell genomes per sample. Pooled TRB libraries were sequenced on an Illumina MiSeq with a v3 150-cycle kit. The authors' analysis ran thus. Repertoire analysis was run in R within a reproducible Nextflow workflow that covered QC, data transformation and analysis. LymphoSeq2, an R package for exploring AIRR-Seq data, was used to implement the custom analyses. A handful of samples yielding fewer than 5000 total TRB sequences were excluded, leaving around 200 analyzed HIV repertoires. Among the 180 to 200 retained HIV repertoires, approximately 57 were collected before ART initiation and 120 to 130 were collected after ART initiation. Repertoires were downsampled to 5000 TRB nucleotide sequences, and summary statistics were averaged over 100 downsampling iterations. The analysis kept only TRB sequences whose CDR3 regions were at least seven amino acids long. Diversity was assessed using a clonality score derived from Shannon entropy and using the Gini coefficient. In the repertoire networks, any two of the top 5000 CDR3 amino acid sequences were linked whenever the two sequences differed by an edit distance of one. GLIPH2 predicted antigen specificity groups and MHC restriction for TRB CDR3 amino acid sequences. Known CMV, EBV, HIV or tissue antigen associations were flagged by matching CDR3 amino acid sequences against VDJdb and McPAS-TCR. Pre-ART, post-ART and control groups were compared with Wilcoxon signed-rank tests and Holm-Bonferroni correction. Entries here come from immuneACCESS through TCRdb and include only in-frame sequences with V and J called. Some clones fail to appear in such tables; in the studies checked, an unresolved V gene covers under half of the shortfall, and the cause of the remainder is unknown. D and trimming come from the DNA, and the V and J calls and clone size come from that table. The sample table lists around 25,000 clones, 83% of them with a count of one. Of the sample, approximately 4.6% is held by the ten largest clones.

To be included, a participant needed at least one PBMC sample from before ART initiation plus at least two post-ART samples. All participants with HIV were treated in the United States of America. Before DNA extraction, cryopreserved samples of 1-10 million PBMC were thawed and then washed. At the time of the earliest PBMC sample, participants with HIV were aged between about 23 and 55 years. PBMC samples were contributed by each participant from 1-4 timepoints before ART initiation and 2-8 timepoints after ART initiation, with a median of 7 samples. Serial HIV viral load, CD4+ T-cell count, ART history and demographic data were obtained for every participant. Genomic DNA was extracted from unsorted PBMC with a Qiagen kit on a QIAcube, with processing performed in batches of 12 samples. This entry is derived from a study of long-term antiretroviral therapy in people with HIV (dated by TCRdb to about 2022). Study-level background: The earliest samples were collected approximately a decade before the 2015 WHO recommendation for immediate ART, a period when ART was typically delayed until CD4 counts fell. A retrospective serial study tested whether ART initiation and durable HIV suppression were associated with changes in peripheral blood TRB repertoire composition and diversity. From 25 to 30 adults with confirmed HIV infection, the cohort provided over 150 cryopreserved PBMC samples, gathered serially across a mean of about six years (range 1-12). Of the roughly 30 participants with HIV, more than 10 were female. Test extractions of a monoclonal T-cell line alongside a few dozen polyclonal samples showed no cross-contamination during QIAcube processing. Broader findings and caveats from the paper: Starting ART was linked to a significant rise in TRB diversity, yet even after long-term ART the diversity remained significantly lower than in transplant donor controls. Because pre-ART samples had limited cell numbers, profiling was done on unsorted PBMC rather than on sorted CD4+ and CD8+ T cells. Inferences about post-ART repertoire changes were limited because no data were available on ART adherence, viral resistance or therapy changes. The samples were dated from the mid-2000s to the late 2010s, and the ART regimens that were used may be less effective than current ART regimens. Limited PBMC availability meant only the TCR beta chain was sequenced, without alpha chain pairing. Expanded TRB clones identified before ART initiation dominated the repertoire across all time points, though the dominance fluctuated and decreased in many PLHIV after ART. CDR3 length ranges in HIV repertoires were narrower than in controls, and network structure suggested an antigen-experienced repertoire with only a slight naive shift after ART.

The chain is made from TRBV5-1 and TRBJ2-5, and TRBD1 matches 8 of the central bases. This sequence originates from a man younger than 35 with HIV. The specimen was unsorted PBMCs, collected 3 years after starting antiretroviral therapy. The DNA sequence is as follows: TGCGCCAGCAGCCAGGGACAGGTCCAAGAGACCCAGTACTTC. It specifies CASSQGQVQETQYF.